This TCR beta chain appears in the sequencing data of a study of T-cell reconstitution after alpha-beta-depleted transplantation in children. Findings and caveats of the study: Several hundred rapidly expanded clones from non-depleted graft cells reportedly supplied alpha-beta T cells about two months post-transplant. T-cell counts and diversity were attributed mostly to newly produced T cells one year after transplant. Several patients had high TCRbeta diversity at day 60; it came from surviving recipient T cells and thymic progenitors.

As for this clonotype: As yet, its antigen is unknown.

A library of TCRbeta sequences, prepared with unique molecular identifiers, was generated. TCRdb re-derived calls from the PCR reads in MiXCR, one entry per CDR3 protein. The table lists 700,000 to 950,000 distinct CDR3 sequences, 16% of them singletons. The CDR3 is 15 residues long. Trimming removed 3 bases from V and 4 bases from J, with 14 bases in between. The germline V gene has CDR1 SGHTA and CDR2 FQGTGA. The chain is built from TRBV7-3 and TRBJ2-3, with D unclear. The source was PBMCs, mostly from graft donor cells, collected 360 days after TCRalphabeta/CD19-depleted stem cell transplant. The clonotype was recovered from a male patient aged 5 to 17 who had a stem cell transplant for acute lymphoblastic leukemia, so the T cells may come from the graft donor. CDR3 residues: CASSLGSSASDTQYF. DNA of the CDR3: TGTGCCAGCAGCTTGGGTAGCTCAGCTTCAGATACGCAGTATTTT.